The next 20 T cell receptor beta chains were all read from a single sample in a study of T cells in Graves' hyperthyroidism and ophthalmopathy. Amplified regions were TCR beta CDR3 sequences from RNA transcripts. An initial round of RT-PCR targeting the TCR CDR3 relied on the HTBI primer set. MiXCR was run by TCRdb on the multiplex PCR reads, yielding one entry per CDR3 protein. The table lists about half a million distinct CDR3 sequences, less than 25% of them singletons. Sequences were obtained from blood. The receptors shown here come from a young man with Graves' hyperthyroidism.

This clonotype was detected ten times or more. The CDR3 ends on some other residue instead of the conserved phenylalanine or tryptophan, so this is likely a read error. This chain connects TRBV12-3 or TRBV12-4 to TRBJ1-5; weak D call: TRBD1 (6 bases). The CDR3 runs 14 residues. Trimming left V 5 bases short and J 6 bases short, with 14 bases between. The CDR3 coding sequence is TGTGCCAGCAGTCTTACGGGGGGCTCTCAGCCCCAGCATCTT. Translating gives CASSLTGGSQPQHL.

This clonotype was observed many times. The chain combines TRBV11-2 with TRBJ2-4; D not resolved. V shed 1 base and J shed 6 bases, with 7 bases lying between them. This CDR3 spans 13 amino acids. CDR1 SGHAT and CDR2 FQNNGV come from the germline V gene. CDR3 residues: CASSLVRVNIQYF. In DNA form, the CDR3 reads TGTGCCAGCAGCTTAGTCCGGGTAAACATTCAGTACTTC.

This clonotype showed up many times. This CDR3 reads CAWSQGSGNTIYF. CDR3 bases: TGTGCCTGGAGTCAGGGTTCAGGAAACACCATATATTTT. V is TRBV30 and J is TRBJ1-3, with D possibly TRBD1 on 5 matching bases. The CDR3 consists of 13 residues. CDR1 GTSNPN and CDR2 SVGIG come from the germline V gene (reference sequence). V lost 2 bases, J lost 4 bases, and 9 bases lay in between.

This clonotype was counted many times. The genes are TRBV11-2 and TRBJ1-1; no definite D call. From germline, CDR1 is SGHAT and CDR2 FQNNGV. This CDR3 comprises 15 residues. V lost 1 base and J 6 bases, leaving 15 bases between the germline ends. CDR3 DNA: TGTGCCAGCAGCTTAGTGACCAATCAGGTCGCTGAAGCTTTCTTT. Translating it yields CASSLVTNQVAEAFF.

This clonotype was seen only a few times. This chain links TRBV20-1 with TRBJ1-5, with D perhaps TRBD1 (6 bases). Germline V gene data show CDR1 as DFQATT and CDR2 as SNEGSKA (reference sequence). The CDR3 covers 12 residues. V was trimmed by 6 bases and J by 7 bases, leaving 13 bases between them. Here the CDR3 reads CSAAYRAQPQHF. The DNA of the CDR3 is TGCAGTGCAGCTTACAGGGCACAGCCCCAGCATTTT.

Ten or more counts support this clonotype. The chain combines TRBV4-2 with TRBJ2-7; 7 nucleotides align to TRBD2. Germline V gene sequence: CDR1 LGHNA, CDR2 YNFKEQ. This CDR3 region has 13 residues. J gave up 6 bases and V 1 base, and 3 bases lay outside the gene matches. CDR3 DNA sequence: TGTGCCAGCAGCCAAGCGGGGGGACCCGAGCAGTACTTC. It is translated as CASSQAGGPEQYF.

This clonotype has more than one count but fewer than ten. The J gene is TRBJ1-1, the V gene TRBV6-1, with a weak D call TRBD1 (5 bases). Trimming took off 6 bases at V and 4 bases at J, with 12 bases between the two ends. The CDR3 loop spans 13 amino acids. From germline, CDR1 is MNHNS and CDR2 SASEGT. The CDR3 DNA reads TGTGCCAGCAGCCCTGGGGGGATCACTGAAGCTTTCTTT. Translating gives CASSPGGITEAFF.

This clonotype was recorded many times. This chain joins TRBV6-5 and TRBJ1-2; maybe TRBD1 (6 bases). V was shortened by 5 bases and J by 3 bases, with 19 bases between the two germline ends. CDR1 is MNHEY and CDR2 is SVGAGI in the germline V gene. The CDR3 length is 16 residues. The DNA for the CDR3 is TGTGCCAGCAGTAACAGGGATTTGGGGTTCTACTATGGCTACACCTTC. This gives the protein CASSNRDLGFYYGYTF.

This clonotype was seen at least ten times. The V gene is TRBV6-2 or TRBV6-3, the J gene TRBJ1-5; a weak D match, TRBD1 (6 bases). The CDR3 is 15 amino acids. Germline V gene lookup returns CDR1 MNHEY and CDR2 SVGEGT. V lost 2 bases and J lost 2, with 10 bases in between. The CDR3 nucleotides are TGTGCCAGCAGTTACCAGGGGCCAGGCAATCAGCCCCAGCATTTT. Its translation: CASSYQGPGNQPQHF.

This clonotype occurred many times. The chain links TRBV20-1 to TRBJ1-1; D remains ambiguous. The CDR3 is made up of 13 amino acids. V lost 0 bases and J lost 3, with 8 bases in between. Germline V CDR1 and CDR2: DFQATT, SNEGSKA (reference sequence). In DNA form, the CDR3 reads TGCAGTGCTAGAGATGGATCGGACACTGAAGCTTTCTTT. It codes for CSARDGSDTEAFF.

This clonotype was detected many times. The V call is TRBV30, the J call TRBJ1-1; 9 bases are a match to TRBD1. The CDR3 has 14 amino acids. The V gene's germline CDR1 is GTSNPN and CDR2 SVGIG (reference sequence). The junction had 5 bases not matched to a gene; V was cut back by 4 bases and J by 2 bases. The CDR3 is CAWKSQGANTEAFF. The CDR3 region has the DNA TGTGCCTGGAAATCACAGGGGGCCAACACTGAAGCTTTCTTT.

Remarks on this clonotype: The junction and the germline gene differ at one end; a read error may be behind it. The CDR3 spells CASSFGPNMEACF. The CDR3 DNA reads TGTGCCAGCAGTTTCGGTCCAAACATGGAAGCTTGCTTT. The gene calls are TRBV12-3 or TRBV12-4 and TRBJ1-1; D gene uncertain. This CDR3 is built from 13 residues.

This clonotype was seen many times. In DNA, the CDR3 is TGTGCCAGCAGTTACCCGTGGGGCAGGGGTTACGAGCAGTACTTC. This sequence encodes CASSYPWGRGYEQYF. The chain employs TRBV6-2 or TRBV6-3 and TRBJ2-7, with D tentatively TRBD1 (6 bases). The V gene's germline CDR1 is MNHEY and CDR2 SVGEGT. The V and J ends lost 2 bases and 4 bases respectively, with 15 bases between them. The CDR3 covers 15 residues.

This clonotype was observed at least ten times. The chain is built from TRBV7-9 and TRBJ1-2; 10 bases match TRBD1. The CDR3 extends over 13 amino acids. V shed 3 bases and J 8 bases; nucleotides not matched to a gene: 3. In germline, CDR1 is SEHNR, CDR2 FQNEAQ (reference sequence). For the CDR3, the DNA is TGTGCCAGCAGCTTTGGACAGGGGGAAGGCTACACCTTC. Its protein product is CASSFGQGEGYTF.

The CDR3 DNA sequence: TGTGCCAGTACCATGAGGAGGGACGACACTGAAGCTTTCTTT. It specifies CASTMRRDDTEAFF. The V and J genes are TRBV19 and TRBJ1-1, with D maybe TRBD1 (5 bases). Germline V gene data show CDR1 as LNHDA and CDR2 as SQIVND (reference sequence). The CDR3 length is 14 residues. Trimming stripped 7 bases from V and 3 bases from J, with 15 bases between. Drawing the rest from reference TRBV19 and TRBJ1-1, the complete variable domain is DGGITQSPKYLFRKEGQNVTLSCEQNLNHDAMYWYRQDPGQGLRLIYYSQIVNDFQKGDIAEGYSVSREKKESFPLTVTSAQKNPTAFYLCASTMRRDDTEAFFGQGTRLTVV.

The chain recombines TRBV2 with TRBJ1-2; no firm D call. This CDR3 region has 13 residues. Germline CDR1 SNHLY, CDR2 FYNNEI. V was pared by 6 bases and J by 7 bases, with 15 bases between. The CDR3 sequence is CASSGAASCGYTF. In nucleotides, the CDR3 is TGTGCCAGCAGCGGAGCTGCCAGCTGTGGCTACACCTTC.

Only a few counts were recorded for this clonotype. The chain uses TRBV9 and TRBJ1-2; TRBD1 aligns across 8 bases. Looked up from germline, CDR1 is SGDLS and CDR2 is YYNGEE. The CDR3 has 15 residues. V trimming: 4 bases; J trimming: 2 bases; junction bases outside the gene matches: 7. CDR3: CASSPGDRRNYGYTF. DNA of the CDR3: TGTGCCAGCAGCCCCGGGGACAGGCGAAACTATGGCTACACCTTC.

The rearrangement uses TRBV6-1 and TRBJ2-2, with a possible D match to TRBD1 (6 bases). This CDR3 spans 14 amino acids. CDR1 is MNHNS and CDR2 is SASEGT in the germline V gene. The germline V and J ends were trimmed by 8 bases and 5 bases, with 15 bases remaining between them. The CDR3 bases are TGTGCCAGCTGGGGGCAGGGATGGACCGGGGAGCTGTTTTTT. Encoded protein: CASWGQGWTGELFF.

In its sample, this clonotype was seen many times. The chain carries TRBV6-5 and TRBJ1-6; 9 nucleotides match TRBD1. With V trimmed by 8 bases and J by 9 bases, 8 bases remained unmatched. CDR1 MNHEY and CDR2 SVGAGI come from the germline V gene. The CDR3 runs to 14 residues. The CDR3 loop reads CASSGTGSASPLHF. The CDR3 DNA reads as TGTGCCAGCTCCGGGACAGGGTCGGCTTCACCCCTCCACTTT.

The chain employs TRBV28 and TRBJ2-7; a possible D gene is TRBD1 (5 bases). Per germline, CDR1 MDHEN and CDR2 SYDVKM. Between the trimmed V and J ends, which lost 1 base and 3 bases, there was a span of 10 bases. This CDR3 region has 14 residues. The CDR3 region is CASSLSQQDYEQYF. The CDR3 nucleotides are TGTGCCAGCAGTTTATCTCAACAGGACTACGAGCAGTACTTC.